Shown below are 18 T cell receptor beta chains from a single sample sequenced in a study of T cell responses to AZD1222 COVID-19 vaccine. The repertoire was sequenced with immunoSEQ multiplex PCR; TCRdb's copy has only in-frame clones and lacks some. The repertoire holds 150,000 to 200,000 clones, with almost 95% as singletons. This sample comprised peripheral blood, obtained on day 0 of AZD1222 vaccination. The receptors were gathered from an adult in good health.

CDR3 sequence (DNA): TGTGCCACCAGCAGAGGCCCCCTGGGCTATAATTCACCCCTCCACTTT. Residues: CATSRGPLGYNSPLHF. The chain links TRBV15 to TRBJ1-6; the D is unclear. The ends were cut back, 1 base at V and 3 bases at J, with 10 bases in the middle. This CDR3 comprises 16 residues. Germline V CDR1 and CDR2: LNHNV, YYDKDF (reference sequence).

V is TRBV9 and J is TRBJ2-2, with 11 bases lining up with TRBD1. Germline CDR1 SGDLS, CDR2 YYNGEE. The CDR3 has 15 amino acids. V gave up 5 bases and J gave up 4 bases; unmatched junction bases: 4. The CDR3 DNA reads as TGTGCCAGCAGGGCCGGGACAGGGGGCACCGGGGAGCTGTTTTTT. This translates into CASRAGTGGTGELFF.

The chain joins TRBV11-3 to TRBJ2-7; D is undetermined. The CDR3 spans 13 residues. Germline CDR1 SGHNT, CDR2 YENEEA. The V gene lost 2 bases and the J gene lost 5 bases, with 10 bases spanning the gap. The CDR3 sequence is CASSLTSINEQYF. The DNA of the CDR3 is TGTGCCAGCAGCTTAACCTCGATTAACGAGCAGTACTTC.

The gene calls are TRBV12-3 or TRBV12-4 and TRBJ1-2, with D hard to call. V dropped 3 bases and J dropped 1 base, with 6 bases sitting between them. The CDR3 contains 13 residues. CDR3 amino acids: CASSFAVNYGYTF. CDR3 nucleotide sequence: TGTGCCAGCAGTTTCGCAGTTAACTATGGCTACACCTTC.

The CDR3, as DNA: TGCGCCAGCAGCTCCCGGGAGACCCAGTACTTC. This sequence encodes CASSSRETQYF. V and J are TRBV5-1 and TRBJ2-5; D not resolved. Germline V gives CDR1 SGHRS, CDR2 YFSETQ. Deletions cut 3 bases from V and 5 bases from J, with 5 bases between. The CDR3 consists of 11 residues.

The rearrangement uses TRBV13 and TRBJ1-1; 9 bases are a match to TRBD1. Trimming removed 5 bases from V and 11 bases from J; junction bases left unmatched: 9. Germline CDR1 is PRHDT and CDR2 is FYEKMQ (reference sequence). The CDR3 totals 13 residues. The CDR3 DNA reads TGTGCCAGCAGCCGGGACAGGGAACTCCGCGCTTTCTTT. It is translated as CASSRDRELRAFF.

The chain combines TRBV3-1 (or the pseudogene TRBV3-2) with TRBJ2-4, with D possibly being TRBD1 or TRBD2 (5 bases each). V was cut by 2 bases and J by 4 bases, with 18 bases left in between. CDR3 size: 17 residues. The germline V gene encodes CDR1 LGHDT and CDR2 YNNKEL (reference sequence). CDR3 in amino acids: CASSQTGDQPRKNIQYF. The CDR3 coding sequence is TGTGCCAGCAGCCAAACCGGGGACCAACCCAGAAAAAACATTCAGTACTTC.

The table lists this clone with a count of one. The V and J genes are TRBV7-3 and TRBJ2-5; 9 bases are shared with TRBD2. V dropped 5 bases and J dropped 5; count of bases not matched to a gene: 9. Germline loops: CDR1 SGHTA, CDR2 FQGTGA. This CDR3 spans 15 amino acids. The CDR3 DNA follows: TGTGCCAGCAGCCCCCGAGGGCTAGCGGGGGAGACCCAGTACTTC. As protein: CASSPRGLAGETQYF.

The V gene is TRBV28, the J gene TRBJ2-5; D is uncertain. This CDR3 contains 14 residues. The V gene's germline CDR1 is MDHEN and CDR2 SYDVKM. The V end was cut by 3 bases, the J end by 7 bases, with 15 bases between. The CDR3: CASSFTAPKGTQYF. CDR3 coding DNA: TGTGCCAGCAGTTTCACAGCCCCAAAGGGGACCCAGTACTTC.

The V gene is TRBV6-2 or TRBV6-3, the J gene TRBJ2-7, with 8 bases lining up with TRBD2. The CDR3 covers 15 residues. CDR1 and CDR2 from the germline V gene are MNHEY and SVGEGT. The junction had 6 bases not matched to a gene; V was cut back by 5 bases and J by 0 bases. The CDR3 DNA reads as TGTGCCAGCAGTCCGAGGACTAGCTTCTCCTACGAGCAGTACTTC. It codes for CASSPRTSFSYEQYF.

CDR3 protein: CATSERFINQPQHF. Here the CDR3 DNA reads TGTGCCACCAGTGAGCGATTCATCAATCAGCCCCAGCATTTT. This chain uses TRBV24-1 with TRBJ1-5; D remains unclear. Trimming took 4 bases from V and 3 from J, leaving 9 bases between them. This CDR3 has 14 residues. Germline-derived CDR1 and CDR2 are KGHDR and SFDVKD.

The chain links TRBV5-1 to TRBJ1-4; D gene unclear. CDR3 size: 15 residues. V was pared by 0 bases and J by 8 bases, with 14 bases between. Germline loops: CDR1 SGHRS, CDR2 YFSETQ. For the CDR3, the DNA is TGCGCCAGCAGCTTGGCCTTGGGCAGAGGGGAAAAACTGTTTTTT. This gives the protein CASSLALGRGEKLFF.

The rearrangement links TRBV15 to TRBJ1-6; tentative D call: TRBD1 (6 bases). The CDR3 length is 15 residues. With 5 bases removed from V and 4 bases from J, the gap between germline ends came to 12 bases. Germline CDR1 LNHNV, CDR2 YYDKDF (reference sequence). The CDR3 region is CATSGQTGYNSPLHF. The CDR3 nucleotides read TGTGCCACCAGCGGCCAGACAGGTTATAATTCACCCCTCCACTTT.

This clone came up once. The chain couples TRBV30 to TRBJ1-1, with unresolved D. The germline V gene has CDR1 GTSNPN and CDR2 SVGIG (reference sequence). CDR3 length: 13 residues. V was trimmed by 0 bases and J by 1 base, leaving 6 bases between them. The CDR3 reads CAWSVRWNTEAFF. The CDR3 nucleotides read TGTGCCTGGAGTGTTAGGTGGAACACTGAAGCTTTCTTT.

This chain uses TRBV27 with TRBJ2-7, with D perhaps matching TRBD1 or TRBD2 (6 bases each). CDR3 length: 16 amino acids. Germline CDR1 is MNHEY and CDR2 is SMNVEV (reference sequence). The V and J ends lost 7 bases and 3 bases respectively, with 22 bases between them. The CDR3 DNA reads TGTGCCAGCATCAAAAGTATTCCCGGGGGCTACTACGAGCAGTACTTC. This sequence encodes CASIKSIPGGYYEQYF.

The chain recombines TRBV18 with TRBJ1-1, with D possibly being TRBD1 (5 bases). The V end was cut by 6 bases, the J end by 1 base, with 12 bases between. Germline lookup yields CDR1 KGHSH and CDR2 LQKENI. This CDR3 contains 14 residues. This chain's CDR3 is CASSLKTENTEAFF. CDR3 nucleotides: TGTGCCAGCTCCCTGAAGACAGAGAACACTGAAGCTTTCTTT.

This chain joins TRBV9 and TRBJ2-2, with 7 bases aligning to TRBD1. J was trimmed by 1 base and V by 3 bases; bases with no gene match: 18. Germline V CDR1 and CDR2: SGDLS, YYNGEE. The CDR3 length is 20 residues. DNA of the CDR3: TGTGCCAGCAGCGGTCTCGGAGGACAGGTATCCCTTTTGAACACCGGGGAGCTGTTTTTT. Its protein product is CASSGLGGQVSLLNTGELFF.

This clone is a singleton in its sample. The chain links TRBV7-9 to TRBJ2-6, with D unresolved. The germline V gene encodes CDR1 SEHNR and CDR2 FQNEAQ (reference sequence). Trimming took off 1 base at V and 4 bases at J, with 11 bases between the two ends. The CDR3 length is 16 residues. In DNA, the CDR3 is TGTGCCAGCAGCTTAGACAAGGTCGGCGGGGCCAACGTCCTGACTTTC. Its protein product is CASSLDKVGGANVLTF.